The 26 T cell receptor beta chains listed next were all sequenced from one sample in a study of cytomegalovirus exposure and HLA in healthy donors. 13 Jbeta primers and 60 Vbeta primers were used for the PCR. Measured with immunoSEQ multiplex PCR; TCRdb has only the in-frame clones, and not every one. The table lists tens of thousands of clones, over 70% of them singletons, with less than 6.5% in the top ten. The source material was PBMCs. The receptors originated from a young man in good health and CMV-seropositive.

This clone has more than one count but fewer than ten. V usage is TRBV29-1 and J usage is TRBJ1-1; D possibly corresponds to TRBD1 (6 bases). From germline, CDR1 is SQVTM and CDR2 ANQGSEA. The CDR3 sequence is 13 residues long. Trimming left V 6 bases short and J 11 bases short, with 22 bases between. The CDR3: CSVTIGPQGAAFF. The DNA of the CDR3 is TGCAGCGTCACGATAGGGCCACAGGGTGCGGCTTTCTTT.

The CDR3: CASSFKKGASVDYEQYF. The CDR3 bases are TGTGCCAGCTCATTCAAGAAGGGCGCTAGCGTAGACTACGAGCAGTACTTC. This chain joins TRBV18 and TRBJ2-7; D is perhaps TRBD2 (6 bases). Germline V CDR1 and CDR2: KGHSH, LQKENI. The V end was cut by 5 bases, the J end by 3 bases, with 23 bases between. This CDR3 has 17 amino acids.

This clone was detected a few times. This chain links TRBV5-1 with TRBJ1-1; D not certain. The CDR3 has 15 amino acids. Germline V gene lookup returns CDR1 SGHRS and CDR2 YFSETQ. V was cut by 1 base and J by 3 bases, with 13 bases left in between. The CDR3 DNA is TGCGCCAGCAGCTTGAAGGCGGGAATAGACACTGAAGCTTTCTTT. This codes for CASSLKAGIDTEAFF.

The chain is built from TRBV5-1 and TRBJ1-1, with TRBD1 as a possible D gene (5 bases). Trimming pared 2 bases from V and 8 bases from J, leaving 10 bases between. Germline CDR1 is SGHRS and CDR2 is YFSETQ. The CDR3 length is 12 residues. CDR3 sequence (DNA): TGCGCCAGCAGCTTCGGCGGGGGAGAAGCTTTCTTT. Translated: CASSFGGGEAFF.

The chain recombines TRBV28 with TRBJ2-2; D unclear. Trimming took off 1 base at V and 0 bases at J, with 9 bases between the two ends. The CDR3 is 16 residues long. Germline CDR1 and CDR2: MDHEN and SYDVKM. The CDR3 sequence is CASSLYWQTNTGELFF. DNA for the CDR3: TGTGCCAGCAGTTTATATTGGCAGACGAACACCGGGGAGCTGTTTTTT.

The gene calls are TRBV10-3 and TRBJ1-2; D possibly corresponds to TRBD1 (5 bases). Germline V gene lookup returns CDR1 ENHRY and CDR2 SYGVKD. The CDR3 sequence is 14 residues long. V lost 3 bases and J 6 bases, leaving 14 bases between the germline ends. The CDR3 DNA sequence: TGTGCCATCAGTGAAGGGGCCCCACCGGATGGCTACACCTTC. It encodes CAISEGAPPDGYTF.

This rearrangement joins TRBV9 to TRBJ2-7, with 8 bases aligning to TRBD1. The germline gives CDR1 SGDLS, CDR2 YYNGEE. The CDR3 extends over 15 amino acids. Losses at the gene ends were 4 bases for V and 3 bases for J; bases not matched to a gene: 9. The CDR3 DNA is TGTGCCAGCAGCCTCGAAGGGACAGGCTACTACGAGCAGTACTTC. The encoded protein is CASSLEGTGYYEQYF.

The chain recombines TRBV27 with TRBJ1-2; TRBD1 aligns across 8 bases. Germline V gene sequence: CDR1 MNHEY, CDR2 SMNVEV (reference sequence). This CDR3 has 13 residues. Trimming removed 10 bases from V and 4 bases from J; junction bases left unmatched: 8. Here the CDR3 DNA reads TGTGCCACCCAATCAGGGGGCGGCTATGGCTACACCTTC. Translated, it gives CATQSGGGYGYTF.

The chain is built from TRBV6-5 and TRBJ2-7; a weak D match, TRBD1 (6 bases). Germline V gene data show CDR1 as MNHEY and CDR2 as SVGAGI. CDR3 size: 14 residues. Trimming stripped 5 bases from V and 6 bases from J, with 17 bases between. This CDR3 is CASSATGIVFEQYF. CDR3 nucleotides: TGTGCCAGCAGTGCTACAGGGATTGTCTTCGAGCAGTACTTC.

The chain carries TRBV4-1 and TRBJ1-1; 7 bases are a match to TRBD1. V lost 0 bases, J lost 5 bases, and 9 bases stayed unmatched. The CDR3 is made up of 16 amino acids. Germline V gene data show CDR1 as MGHRA and CDR2 as YSYEKL. This CDR3 reads CASSQDSRQGKTEAFF. In DNA form, the CDR3 reads TGCGCCAGCAGCCAAGATTCGAGACAGGGAAAAACTGAAGCTTTCTTT.

CDR3 nucleotides: TGTGCCAGCAGCTTGTTACAAGATACGCAGTATTTT. Translated, it gives CASSLLQDTQYF. This chain connects TRBV11-2 to TRBJ2-3, with D unclear. This CDR3 is built from 12 residues. V was shortened by 3 bases and J by 5 bases, with 6 bases between the two germline ends. Per the germline V gene, CDR1 is SGHAT and CDR2 is FQNNGV.

This clone was seen just once. At one end, the junction sequence differs from germline, possibly due to a read error. The V call is TRBV7-7, the J call TRBJ1-4; D uncertain. Germline V CDR1 and CDR2: SSHAT, FNYEAQ (reference sequence). The CDR3 has 13 amino acids. The CDR3 loop is CASSRGTNEKLFF. The CDR3 nucleotides read TGTGCTAGCAGTCGAGGGACTAATGAAAAACTGTTTTTT. Using reference TRBV7-7 and TRBJ1-4 for the parts outside the CDR3, the full variable domain is GAGVSQSPRYKVTKRGQDVTLRCDPISSHATLYWYQQALGQGPEFLTYFNYEAQPDKSGLPSDRFSAERPEGSISTLTIQRTEQRDSAMYRCASSRGTNEKLFFGSGTQLSVL.

The chain carries TRBV5-1 and TRBJ2-2; 10 nucleotides line up with TRBD2. V shed 5 bases and J 7 bases; nucleotides not matched to a gene: 8. The CDR3 spans 15 residues. Germline V lookup: CDR1 SGHRS, CDR2 YFSETQ. The CDR3 bases are TGCGCCAGCAGTCCCGTAGCGGGAGGAAGCGGGGAGCTGTTTTTT. Translation gives CASSPVAGGSGELFF.

This chain connects TRBV4-2 to TRBJ2-7; D is possibly TRBD2 (7 bases). This CDR3 region has 16 residues. Germline assignment: CDR1 LGHNA and CDR2 YNFKEQ. V shed 4 bases and J shed 0 bases, with 16 bases lying between them. The CDR3: CASSPRGREASYEQYF. The CDR3 DNA follows: TGTGCCAGCAGCCCGCGGGGGCGGGAAGCCTCCTACGAGCAGTACTTC.

CDR3: CASSKNAGQVFREKLFF. The CDR3 nucleotides read TGTGCCAGCAGCAAAAACGCAGGACAGGTTTTTCGCGAAAAACTGTTTTTT. The chain uses TRBV21-1 and TRBJ1-4; TRBD1 is taken as the D call from the table, unchecked against the DNA. TRBV21-1 is marked as a pseudogene. This CDR3 is 17 amino acids long.

The chain's CDR3 is CASSDQPAGGFEQFF. CDR3 sequence (DNA): TGTGCCAGCAGCGATCAGCCAGCGGGAGGATTTGAGCAGTTCTTC. The chain has TRBV11-2 and TRBJ2-1, with TRBD2 matching 9 bases. Germline CDR1 is SGHAT and CDR2 is FQNNGV. The CDR3 sequence is 15 residues long. Trimming took 5 bases from V and 9 from J; bases not matched to a gene: 11.

The rearrangement joins TRBV29-1 to TRBJ2-1, with 11 bases aligning to TRBD2. The CDR3 consists of 17 residues. V shed 2 bases and J 0 bases; nucleotides not matched to a gene: 6. Germline CDR1 and CDR2: SQVTM and ANQGSEA. The CDR3 nucleotides are TGCAGCGTTGAACGGTTAGCGGGAGGGAGCTCCTACAATGAGCAGTTCTTC. Its protein product is CSVERLAGGSSYNEQFF.

The chain employs TRBV5-6 and TRBJ1-2; TRBD1 is a possible D gene (5 bases). V was clipped by 2 bases and J by 3 bases, with 8 bases between them. Germline-derived CDR1 and CDR2 are SGHDT and YYEEEE. The CDR3 is 13 residues long. The CDR3 protein is CASSFDSDYGYTF. The CDR3, as DNA: TGTGCCAGCAGCTTCGACAGTGACTATGGCTACACCTTC.

This chain uses TRBV18 with TRBJ1-3, with a tentative D call TRBD1 (6 bases). Germline-derived CDR1 and CDR2 are KGHSH and LQKENI. Trimming removed 3 bases from V and 1 base from J, with 10 bases in between. This CDR3 comprises 15 residues. The DNA for the CDR3 is TGTGCCAGCTCACCCGGGACAAATTCTGGAAACACCATATATTTT. This codes for CASSPGTNSGNTIYF.

The genes are TRBV19 and TRBJ2-2; 11 bases align to TRBD1. The germline V gene encodes CDR1 LNHDA and CDR2 SQIVND (reference sequence). CDR3 length equals 13 residues. J lost 7 bases, V lost 9 bases, and 4 bases had no gene match. CDR3: CASRDRGNGELFF. The DNA for the CDR3 is TGTGCCAGCAGGGACAGGGGGAACGGGGAGCTGTTTTTT. Full variable domain (rest looked up from reference TRBV19 and TRBJ2-2): DGGITQSPKYLFRKEGQNVTLSCEQNLNHDAMYWYRQDPGQGLRLIYYSQIVNDFQKGDIAEGYSVSREKKESFPLTVTSAQKNPTAFYLCASRDRGNGELFFGEGSRLTVL.

J is TRBJ2-1 and V is TRBV14, with 7 bases lining up with TRBD2. Germline loops: CDR1 SGHDN, CDR2 FVKESK. This CDR3 spans 17 amino acids. With 3 bases clipped from V and 9 bases from J, the junction kept 17 bases outside the gene matches. The CDR3 region has the DNA TGTGCCAGCAGCCACCCTGGCGGACTAGGGGTCCACAGTGAGCAGTTCTTC. Its translation: CASSHPGGLGVHSEQFF.

There are a few counts of this clone. V usage is TRBV7-9 and J usage is TRBJ2-7; a possible D gene is TRBD2 (5 bases). Trimming stripped 10 bases from V and 7 bases from J, with 23 bases between. The CDR3 has 14 amino acids. CDR1 is SEHNR, CDR2 FQNEAQ, per germline (reference sequence). The CDR3 here is CATQLGGGSQEQYF. The CDR3 nucleotides read TGTGCCACACAATTAGGAGGAGGCTCTCAGGAGCAGTACTTC.

The table lists this clone with a few counts. The genes are TRBV6-1 and TRBJ1-5; 7 bases are a match to TRBD1. The CDR3 sequence is 15 residues long. Losses at the gene ends were 4 bases for V and 0 bases for J; bases not matched to a gene: 3. Germline V gene data show CDR1 as MNHNS and CDR2 as SASEGT. The CDR3 DNA reads TGTGCCAGCAGTGTCTGGGACAGTAGCAATCAGCCCCAGCATTTT. Protein sequence: CASSVWDSSNQPQHF.

This clone was seen a handful of times. V gene TRBV19 combines with J gene TRBJ1-4; D is possibly TRBD1 (6 bases). The CDR3 covers 16 residues. Germline-derived CDR1 and CDR2 are LNHDA and SQIVND (reference sequence). V was pared by 7 bases and J by 3 bases, with 18 bases between. CDR3 protein: CASTFMTGPSNEKLFF. In DNA form, the CDR3 reads TGTGCCAGTACCTTCATGACAGGACCGTCTAATGAAAAACTGTTTTTT.

This clone was seen once. J is TRBJ2-3 and V is TRBV6-5; TRBD2 is a possible D gene (6 bases). The CDR3 runs to 15 residues. The germline CDR1 and CDR2 sequences are MNHEY and SVGAGI. Deletions cut 6 bases from V and 2 bases from J, with 15 bases between. DNA of the CDR3: TGTGCCAGCAGGCCCAGCGGACTATACACAGATACGCAGTATTTT. Translation: CASRPSGLYTDTQYF.

The genes are TRBV28 and TRBJ2-7; 9 nucleotides match TRBD2. The J segment lost 2 bases and the V segment lost 8 bases, leaving 7 bases of the junction unmatched. The CDR3 sequence is 14 residues long. Per the germline V gene, CDR1 is MDHEN and CDR2 is SYDVKM. In nucleotides, the CDR3 is TGTGCCAGCCTTCCCCCTAGCGGGGCCTACGAGCAGTACTTC. This gives the protein CASLPPSGAYEQYF.